This entry is about one T cell receptor (beta chain). Study processing details: Reference gene primer amplification gave nucleated cell count estimates. Some clones are missing from TCRdb's copy, which holds only in-frame ones; the method was immunoSEQ multiplex PCR. D and trimming come from the DNA, and the V and J calls and clone size come from that table. The table shows 250,000 to 300,000 clones, with around 81% occurring only once. Germline-derived CDR1 and CDR2 are SGHRS and YFSETQ. This CDR3 region has 16 residues. The V segment lost 3 bases and the J segment 8 bases; nucleotides outside the gene matches: 11. This record comes from a study of blood T cell repertoires in COVID-19.

The sequenced material came from peripheral blood. This receptor was identified in a woman in her sixties or seventies with active or convalescent COVID-19. This chain joins TRBV5-1 and TRBJ1-4, with TRBD1 matching 9 bases. The CDR3 bases are TGCGCCAGCAGCTATCAGTTGGGACAGGGTGCCGAAAAACTGTTTTTT. It specifies CASSYQLGQGAEKLFF.